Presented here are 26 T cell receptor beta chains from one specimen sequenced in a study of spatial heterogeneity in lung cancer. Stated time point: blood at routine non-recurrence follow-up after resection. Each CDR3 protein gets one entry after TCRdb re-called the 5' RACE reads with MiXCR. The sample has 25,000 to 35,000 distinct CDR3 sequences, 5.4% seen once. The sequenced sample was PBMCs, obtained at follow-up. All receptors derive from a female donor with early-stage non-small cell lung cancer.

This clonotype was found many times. CDR3 sequence (DNA): TGTGCCAGCAACGTTGGAGCGGGGGGGGATACGCAGTATTTT. Encoded protein: CASNVGAGGDTQYF. The chain uses TRBV7-2 and TRBJ2-3; the match to TRBD2 covers 10 bases. This CDR3 contains 14 residues. With 7 bases clipped from V and 6 bases from J, the junction kept 7 bases outside the gene matches. Germline V lookup: CDR1 SGHTA, CDR2 FQGNSA.

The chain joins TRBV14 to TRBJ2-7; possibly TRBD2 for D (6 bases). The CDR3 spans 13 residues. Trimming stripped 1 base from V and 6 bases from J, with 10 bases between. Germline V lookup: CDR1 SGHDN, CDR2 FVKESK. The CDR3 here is CASSQVGRGEQYF. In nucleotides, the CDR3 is TGTGCCAGCAGCCAAGTCGGGCGGGGCGAGCAGTACTTC. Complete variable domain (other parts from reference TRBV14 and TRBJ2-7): EAGVTQFPSHSVIEKGQTVTLRCDPISGHDNLYWYRRVMGKEIKFLLHFVKESKQDESGMPNNRFLAERTGGTYSTLKVQPAELEDSGVYFCASSQVGRGEQYFGPGTRLTVT.

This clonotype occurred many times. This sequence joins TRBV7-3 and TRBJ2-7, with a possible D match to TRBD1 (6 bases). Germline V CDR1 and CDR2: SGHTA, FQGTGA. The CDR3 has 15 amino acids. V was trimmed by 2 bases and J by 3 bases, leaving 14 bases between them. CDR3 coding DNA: TGTGCCAGCAGCTTATTGGCAGGGGCCCACTACGAGCAGTACTTC. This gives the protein CASSLLAGAHYEQYF.

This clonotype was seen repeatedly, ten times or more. For the CDR3, the DNA is TGTGCCAGCAGCCAAGACGGAGAACTGAACACTGAAGCTTTCTTT. Amino acids: CASSQDGELNTEAFF. The chain recombines TRBV14 with TRBJ1-1, with D unclear. Trimming left V 0 bases short and J 0 bases short, with 8 bases between. The CDR3 is 15 amino acids. The germline gives CDR1 SGHDN, CDR2 FVKESK.

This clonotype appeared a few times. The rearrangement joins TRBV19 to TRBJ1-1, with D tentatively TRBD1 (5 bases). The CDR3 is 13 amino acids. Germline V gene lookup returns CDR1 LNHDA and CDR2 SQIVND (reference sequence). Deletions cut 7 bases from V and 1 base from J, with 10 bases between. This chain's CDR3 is CASKMRGNTEAFF. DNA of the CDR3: TGTGCCAGTAAGATGAGGGGGAACACTGAAGCTTTCTTT.

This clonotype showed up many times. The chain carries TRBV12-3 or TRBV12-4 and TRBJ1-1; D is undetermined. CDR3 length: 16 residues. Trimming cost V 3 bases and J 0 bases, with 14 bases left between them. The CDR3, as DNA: TGTGCCAGCAGTTTTGGGGTTAAGACCATGAACACTGAAGCTTTCTTT. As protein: CASSFGVKTMNTEAFF.

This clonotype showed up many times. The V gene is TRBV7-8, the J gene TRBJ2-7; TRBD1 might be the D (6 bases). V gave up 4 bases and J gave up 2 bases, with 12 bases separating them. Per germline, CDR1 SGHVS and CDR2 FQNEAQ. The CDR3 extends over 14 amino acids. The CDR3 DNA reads TGTGCCAGCAGCTCCCTTGACAGGACCTACGAGCAGTACTTC. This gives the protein CASSSLDRTYEQYF.

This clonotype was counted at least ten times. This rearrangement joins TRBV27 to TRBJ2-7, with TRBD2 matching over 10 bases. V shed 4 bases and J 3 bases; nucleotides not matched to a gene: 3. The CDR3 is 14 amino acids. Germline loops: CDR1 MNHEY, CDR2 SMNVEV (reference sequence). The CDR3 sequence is CASSSGLAIYEQYF. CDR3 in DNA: TGTGCCAGCAGTTCGGGACTAGCGATCTACGAGCAGTACTTC.

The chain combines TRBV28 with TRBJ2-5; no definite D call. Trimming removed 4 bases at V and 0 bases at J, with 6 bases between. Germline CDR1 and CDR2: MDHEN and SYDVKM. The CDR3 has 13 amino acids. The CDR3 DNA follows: TGTGCCAGCAGTTCCCGCTACCAAGAGACCCAGTACTTC. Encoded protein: CASSSRYQETQYF.

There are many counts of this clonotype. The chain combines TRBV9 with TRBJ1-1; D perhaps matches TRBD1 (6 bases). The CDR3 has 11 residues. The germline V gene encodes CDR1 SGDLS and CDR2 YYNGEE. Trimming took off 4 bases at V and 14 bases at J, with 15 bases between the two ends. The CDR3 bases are TGTGCCAGCAGCCATATGGGGGGGCTCTTCTTT. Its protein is CASSHMGGLFF. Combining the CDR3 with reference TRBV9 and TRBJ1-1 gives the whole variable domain DSGVTQTPKHLITATGQRVTLRCSPRSGDLSVYWYQQSLDQGLQFLIQYYNGEERAKGNILERFSAQQFPDLHSELNLSSLELGDSALYFCASSHMGGLFFGQGTRLTVV.

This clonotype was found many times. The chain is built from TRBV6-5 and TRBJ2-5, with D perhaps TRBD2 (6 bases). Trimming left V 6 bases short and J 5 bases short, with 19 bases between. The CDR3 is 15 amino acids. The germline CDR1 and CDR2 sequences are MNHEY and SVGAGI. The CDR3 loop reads CASSPTGLATETQYF. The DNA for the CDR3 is TGTGCCAGCAGCCCGACGGGACTGGCTACCGAGACCCAGTACTTC.

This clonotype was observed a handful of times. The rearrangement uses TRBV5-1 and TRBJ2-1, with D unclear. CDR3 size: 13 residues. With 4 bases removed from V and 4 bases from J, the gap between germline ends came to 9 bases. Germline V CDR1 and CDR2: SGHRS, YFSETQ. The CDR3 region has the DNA TGCGCCAGCAGCCTCGGCACTTACAATGAGCAGTTCTTC. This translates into CASSLGTYNEQFF. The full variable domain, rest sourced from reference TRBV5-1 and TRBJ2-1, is KAGVTQTPRYLIKTRGQQVTLSCSPISGHRSVSWYQQTPGQGLQFLFEYFSETQRNKGNFPGRFSGRQFSNSRSEMNVSTLELGDSALYLCASSLGTYNEQFFGPGTRLTVL.

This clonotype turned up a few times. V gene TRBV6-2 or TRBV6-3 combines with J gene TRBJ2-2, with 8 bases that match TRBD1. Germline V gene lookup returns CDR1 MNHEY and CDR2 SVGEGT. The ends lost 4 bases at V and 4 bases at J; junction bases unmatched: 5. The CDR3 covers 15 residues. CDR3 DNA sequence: TGTGCCAGCAGTTCAACAGGGGGAGGCACCGGGGAGCTGTTTTTT. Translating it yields CASSSTGGGTGELFF.

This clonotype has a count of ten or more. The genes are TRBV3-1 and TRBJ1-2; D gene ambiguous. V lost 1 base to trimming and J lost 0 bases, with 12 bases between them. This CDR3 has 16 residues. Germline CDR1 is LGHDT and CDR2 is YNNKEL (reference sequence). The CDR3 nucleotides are TGTGCCAGCAGCCAAGGGACGGTACCGACTAACTATGGCTACACCTTC. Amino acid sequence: CASSQGTVPTNYGYTF.

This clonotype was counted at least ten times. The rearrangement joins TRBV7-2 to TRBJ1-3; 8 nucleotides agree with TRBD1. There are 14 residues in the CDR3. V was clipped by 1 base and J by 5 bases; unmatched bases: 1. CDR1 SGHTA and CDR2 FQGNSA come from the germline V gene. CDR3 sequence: CASSLGTGRNTIYF. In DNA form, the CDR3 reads TGTGCCAGCAGCTTAGGGACAGGGAGAAACACCATATATTTT.

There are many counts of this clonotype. Written as DNA, the CDR3 is TGTGCCAGCAGTCCCCTCGGGGGTCTCAGCTCCTACGAGCAGTACTTC. This gives the protein CASSPLGGLSSYEQYF. This chain links TRBV3-1 with TRBJ2-7, with TRBD2 as a possible D gene (6 bases). The CDR3 sequence is 16 residues long. The germline V gene has CDR1 LGHDT and CDR2 YNNKEL (reference sequence). The V gene lost 6 bases and the J gene lost 0 bases, with 18 bases spanning the gap.

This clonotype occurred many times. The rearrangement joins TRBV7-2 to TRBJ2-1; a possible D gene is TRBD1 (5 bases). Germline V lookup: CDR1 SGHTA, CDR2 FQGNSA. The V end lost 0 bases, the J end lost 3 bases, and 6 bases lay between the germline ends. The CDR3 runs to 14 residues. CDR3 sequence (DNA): TGTGCCAGCAGCTTAGCAGGGGACTACAATGAGCAGTTCTTC. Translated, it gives CASSLAGDYNEQFF.

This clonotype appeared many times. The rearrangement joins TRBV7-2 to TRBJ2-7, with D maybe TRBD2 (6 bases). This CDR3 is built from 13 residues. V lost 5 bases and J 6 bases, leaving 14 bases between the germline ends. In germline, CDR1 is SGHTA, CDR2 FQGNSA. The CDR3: CASSERRGIEQYF. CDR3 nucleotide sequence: TGTGCCAGCAGCGAAAGACGGGGGATCGAGCAGTACTTC.

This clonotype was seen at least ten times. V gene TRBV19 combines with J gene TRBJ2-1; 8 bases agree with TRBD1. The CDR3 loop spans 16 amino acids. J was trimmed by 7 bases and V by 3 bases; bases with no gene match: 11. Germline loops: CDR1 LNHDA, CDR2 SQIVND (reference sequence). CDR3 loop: CASSIPGPGGMNEQFF. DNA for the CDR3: TGTGCCAGTAGTATCCCCGGGCCAGGGGGCATGAATGAGCAGTTCTTC. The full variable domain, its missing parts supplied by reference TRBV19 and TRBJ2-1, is DGGITQSPKYLFRKEGQNVTLSCEQNLNHDAMYWYRQDPGQGLRLIYYSQIVNDFQKGDIAEGYSVSREKKESFPLTVTSAQKNPTAFYLCASSIPGPGGMNEQFFGPGTRLTVL.

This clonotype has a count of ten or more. CDR3 residues: CASSSPWVRGIRQPQHF. In DNA, the CDR3 is TGTGCCAGCAGTTCCCCCTGGGTGAGGGGGATACGTCAGCCCCAGCATTTT. The rearrangement joins TRBV28 to TRBJ1-5; D possibly corresponds to TRBD1 (6 bases). CDR3 length equals 17 residues. Trimming removed 4 bases at V and 6 bases at J, with 22 bases between. The germline V gene has CDR1 MDHEN and CDR2 SYDVKM. Drawing the rest from reference TRBV28 and TRBJ1-5, the complete variable domain is DVKVTQSSRYLVKRTGEKVFLECVQDMDHENMFWYRQDPGLGLRLIYFSYDVKMKEKGDIPEGYSVSREKKERFSLILESASTNQTSMYLCASSSPWVRGIRQPQHFGDGTRLSIL.

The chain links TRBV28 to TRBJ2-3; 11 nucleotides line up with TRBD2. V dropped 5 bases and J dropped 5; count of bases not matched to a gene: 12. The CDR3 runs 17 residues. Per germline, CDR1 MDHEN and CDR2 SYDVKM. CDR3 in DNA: TGTGCCAGCAGTCCACTACTAGCGGGAGTTGAATTAGATACGCAGTATTTT. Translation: CASSPLLAGVELDTQYF.

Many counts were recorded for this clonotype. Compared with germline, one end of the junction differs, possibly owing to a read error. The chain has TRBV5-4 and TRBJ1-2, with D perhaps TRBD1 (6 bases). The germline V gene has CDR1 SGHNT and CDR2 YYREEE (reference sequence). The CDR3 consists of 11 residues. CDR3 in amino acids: CASSSTGGYTF. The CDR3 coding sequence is TGCGCCAGCAGCTCAACAGGGGGCTACACCTTC.

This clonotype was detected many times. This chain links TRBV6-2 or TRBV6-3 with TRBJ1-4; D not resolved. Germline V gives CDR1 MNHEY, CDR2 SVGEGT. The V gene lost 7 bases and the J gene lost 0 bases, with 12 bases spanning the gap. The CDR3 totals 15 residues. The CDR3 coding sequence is TGTGCCAGCAAAGGTGCAGTTGCAACTAATGAAAAACTGTTTTTT. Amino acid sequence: CASKGAVATNEKLFF.

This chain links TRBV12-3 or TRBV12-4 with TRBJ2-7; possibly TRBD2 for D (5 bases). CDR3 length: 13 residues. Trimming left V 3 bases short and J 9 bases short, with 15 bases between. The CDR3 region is CASSLTGYGVQYF. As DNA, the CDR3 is TGTGCCAGCAGTTTGACCGGCTACGGGGTGCAGTACTTC.

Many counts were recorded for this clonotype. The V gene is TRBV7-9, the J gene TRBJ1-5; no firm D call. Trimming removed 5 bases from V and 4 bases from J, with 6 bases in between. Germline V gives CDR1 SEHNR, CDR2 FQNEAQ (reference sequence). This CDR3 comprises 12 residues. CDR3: CASSNTNQPQHF. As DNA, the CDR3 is TGTGCCAGCAGCAACACAAATCAGCCCCAGCATTTT.

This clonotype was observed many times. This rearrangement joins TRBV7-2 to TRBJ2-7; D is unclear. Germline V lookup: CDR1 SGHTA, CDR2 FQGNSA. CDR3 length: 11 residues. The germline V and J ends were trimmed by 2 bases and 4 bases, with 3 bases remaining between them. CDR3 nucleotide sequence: TGTGCCAGCAGCTTACAATACGAGCAGTACTTC. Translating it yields CASSLQYEQYF. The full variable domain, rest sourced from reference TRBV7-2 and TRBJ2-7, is GAGVSQSPSNKVTEKGKDVELRCDPISGHTALYWYRQSLGQGLEFLIYFQGNSAPDKSGLPSDRFSAERTGGSVSTLTIQRTQQEDSAVYLCASSLQYEQYFGPGTRLTVT.